This T cell receptor (beta chain) was captured in a study of blood T cell repertoires in COVID-19. Study-level background: Acute-phase and convalescent COVID-19 samples originated in the United States, Italy and Spain. Sample material is recorded as cDNA or gDNA derived from T cells, B-cell-depleted T cells, or PBMCs.

Original processing notes: Quantification of nucleated cells was approximated via reference gene primer amplification. The protocol was immunoSEQ multiplex PCR, while the TCRdb copy is restricted to in-frame clones and leaves out a portion. For V, J and clone size, that table is used; D and trimming come from the DNA. The sample includes nearly 50,000 clones, approximately 85% of them seen just once. The CDR3 contains 16 residues. Deletions cut 7 bases from V and 3 bases from J, with 19 bases between. CDR1 and CDR2 from the germline V gene are SNHLY and FYNNEI. This sequence was found in a human donor in a cohort sampled during active COVID-19. Material: peripheral blood. This chain uses TRBV2 with TRBJ2-4; D may be TRBD1 or TRBD2 (5 bases each). CDR3 sequence reads: CASIEGRGNGKNIQYF. The CDR3 coding sequence is TGTGCCAGCATTGAGGGGAGAGGGAACGGCAAAAACATTCAGTACTTC.